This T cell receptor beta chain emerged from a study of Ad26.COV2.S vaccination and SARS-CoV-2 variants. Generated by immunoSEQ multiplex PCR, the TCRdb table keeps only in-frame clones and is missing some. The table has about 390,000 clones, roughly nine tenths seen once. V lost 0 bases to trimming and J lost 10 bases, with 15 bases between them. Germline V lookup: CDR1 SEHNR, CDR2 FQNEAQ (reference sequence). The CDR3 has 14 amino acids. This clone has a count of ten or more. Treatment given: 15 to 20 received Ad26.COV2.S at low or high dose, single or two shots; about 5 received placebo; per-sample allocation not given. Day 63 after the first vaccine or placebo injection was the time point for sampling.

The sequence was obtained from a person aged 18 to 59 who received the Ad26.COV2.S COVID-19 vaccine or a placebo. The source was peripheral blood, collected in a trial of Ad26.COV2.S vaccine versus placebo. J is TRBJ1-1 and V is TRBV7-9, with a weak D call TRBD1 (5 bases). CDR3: CASSLAGTSKGAFF. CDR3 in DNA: TGTGCCAGCAGCTTAGCGGGGACCTCAAAAGGAGCTTTCTTT.